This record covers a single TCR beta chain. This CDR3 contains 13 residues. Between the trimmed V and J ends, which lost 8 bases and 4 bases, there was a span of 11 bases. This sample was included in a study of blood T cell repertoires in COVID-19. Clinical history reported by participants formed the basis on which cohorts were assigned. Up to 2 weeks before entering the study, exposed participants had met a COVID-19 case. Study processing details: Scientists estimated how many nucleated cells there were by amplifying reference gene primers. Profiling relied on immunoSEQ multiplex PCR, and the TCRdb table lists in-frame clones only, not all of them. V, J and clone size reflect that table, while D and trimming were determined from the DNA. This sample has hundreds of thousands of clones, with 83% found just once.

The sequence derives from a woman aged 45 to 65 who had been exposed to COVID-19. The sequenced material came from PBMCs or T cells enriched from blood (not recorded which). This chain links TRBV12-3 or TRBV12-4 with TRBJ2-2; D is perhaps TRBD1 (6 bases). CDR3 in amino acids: CASLGQSTGELFF. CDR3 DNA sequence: TGTGCCAGCCTTGGACAGTCCACCGGGGAGCTGTTTTTT.